Listed here are 8 T cell receptor beta chains from one sample, sequenced in a study of blood T cell repertoires in COVID-19 (dated by TCRdb to the early 2020s). The library was produced with the immunoSEQ multiplex PCR assay. The source is immuneACCESS, and TCRdb retained only in-frame sequences with V and J called. Part of the clones is not carried over; for the studies checked, unresolved V genes explain less than half of this, and the remainder is unexplained. The sample yields roughly 380,000 clones; about 80% were counted once. Together, the top ten hold roughly 1.1% of the sample. The sequencing input was peripheral blood. These receptors came from a human donor with acute or convalescent COVID-19. The donor label of this sample is uncertain.

The V call is TRBV18, the J call TRBJ2-7, with TRBD1 matching over 9 bases. Germline trimming cut 8 bases from V and 6 bases from J; bases unmatched to any gene: 11. CDR1 is KGHSH, CDR2 LQKENI, per germline. The CDR3 contains 14 residues. CDR3: CASRPDRGVSEQYF. Written as DNA, the CDR3 is TGTGCCAGCCGCCCGGACAGGGGAGTAAGCGAGCAGTACTTC.

The V call is TRBV7-2, the J call TRBJ2-1; TRBD2 matches at 8 bases. Looked up from germline, CDR1 is SGHTA and CDR2 is FQGNSA. Germline trimming cut 3 bases from V and 10 bases from J; bases unmatched to any gene: 8. CDR3 length: 14 amino acids. CDR3 bases: TGTGCCAGCAGCTTGTTGCGGGGGGCAGAGGAGCAGTTCTTC. It is translated as CASSLLRGAEEQFF.

The chain is built from TRBV10-3 and TRBJ2-7; perhaps TRBD2 as D (8 bases). The V end was cut by 4 bases, the J end by 6 bases, with 22 bases between. This CDR3 region has 16 residues. Germline CDR1 ENHRY, CDR2 SYGVKD. Here the CDR3 reads CAISANRGVAGTEQYF. The CDR3 coding sequence is TGTGCCATCAGTGCAAACAGGGGCGTAGCGGGAACCGAGCAGTACTTC.

CDR3 DNA: TGTGCCACCAAAGAAGGGGGCTCCCCCTATGGCTACACCTTC. Translating it yields CATKEGGSPYGYTF. The V gene is TRBV6-5, the J gene TRBJ1-2, with TRBD1 identical over 7 bases. CDR1 is MNHEY, CDR2 SVGAGI, per germline. With 10 bases clipped from V and 4 bases from J, the junction kept 12 bases outside the gene matches. The CDR3 is 14 residues long.

CDR3 DNA: TGTGCCAGCAGCTTATCACAGGGCTACTACGAGCAGTACTTC. Translation gives CASSLSQGYYEQYF. This chain links TRBV5-4 with TRBJ2-7, with D tentatively TRBD1 (6 bases). The CDR3 length is 14 residues. The germline CDR1 and CDR2 sequences are SGHNT and YYREEE (reference sequence). V was shortened by 2 bases and J by 3 bases, with 12 bases between the two germline ends.

This sequence joins TRBV4-2 and TRBJ1-1, with a possible D match to TRBD1 (5 bases). The V end was cut by 1 base, the J end by 4 bases, with 7 bases between. In germline, CDR1 is LGHNA, CDR2 YNFKEQ. This CDR3 has 13 residues. The CDR3 region is CASSQVGGTEAFF. In DNA, the CDR3 is TGTGCCAGCAGCCAAGTGGGGGGCACTGAAGCTTTCTTT.

The chain recombines TRBV3-1 (or the pseudogene TRBV3-2) with TRBJ2-7, with 11 bases fitting TRBD2. Per germline, CDR1 LGHDT and CDR2 YNNKEL (reference sequence). V trimming: 4 bases; J trimming: 2 bases; junction bases outside the gene matches: 4. CDR3 length: 15 amino acids. CDR3 region: CASSLLAGEAYEQYF. DNA of the CDR3: TGTGCCAGCAGCCTACTAGCGGGAGAGGCCTACGAGCAGTACTTC.

The chain joins TRBV19 to TRBJ2-2; 7 bases fit TRBD1. Germline V gives CDR1 LNHDA, CDR2 SQIVND (reference sequence). The junction had 10 bases not matched to a gene; V was cut back by 4 bases and J by 2 bases. The CDR3 has 17 residues. The CDR3: CASSTTRQGVNTGELFF. CDR3 DNA: TGTGCCAGTAGTACCACCCGACAGGGAGTTAACACCGGGGAGCTGTTTTTT.